The present TCR beta chain was sequenced within a study of siplizumab effects on memory and regulatory T cells. TCRdb's table, derived via immunoSEQ multiplex PCR, lists solely in-frame clones and lacks some. The table shows roughly 62,000 clones, with approximately 93% occurring only once. General study points: Alloreactive clones mapping to unstimulated subsets formed only a minor fraction. Mappable CD4+ clones that were alloreactive averaged about 63% Treg-derived with siplizumab versus around 25% in controls.

With respect to this clone: Antigen unknown.

The clonotype was recovered from a human donor in good health. What was sequenced was CD8+ T cells sorted from blood.

The CDR3 region is CASSARAYNEQFF. The CDR3 nucleotides are TGTGCCAGCAGCGCCAGGGCGTACAATGAGCAGTTCTTC. This chain connects TRBV9 to TRBJ2-1, with D possibly TRBD1 on 5 matching bases. Per the germline V gene, CDR1 is SGDLS and CDR2 is YYNGEE. V was cut by 3 bases and J by 4 bases, with 8 bases left in between. The CDR3 runs 13 residues.